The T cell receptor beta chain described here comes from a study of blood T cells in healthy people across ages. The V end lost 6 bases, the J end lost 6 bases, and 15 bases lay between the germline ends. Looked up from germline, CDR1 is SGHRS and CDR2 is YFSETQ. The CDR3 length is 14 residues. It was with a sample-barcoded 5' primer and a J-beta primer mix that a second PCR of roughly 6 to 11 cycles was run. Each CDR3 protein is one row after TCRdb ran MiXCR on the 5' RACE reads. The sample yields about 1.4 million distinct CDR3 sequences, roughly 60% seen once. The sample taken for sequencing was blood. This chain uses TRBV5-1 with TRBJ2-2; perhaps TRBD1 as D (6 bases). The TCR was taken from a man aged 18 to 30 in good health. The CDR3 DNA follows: TGCGCCAGCATACAGGGCGGTGAGGCCGGGGAGCTGTTTTTT. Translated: CASIQGGEAGELFF. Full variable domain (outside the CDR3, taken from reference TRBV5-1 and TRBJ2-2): KAGVTQTPRYLIKTRGQQVTLSCSPISGHRSVSWYQQTPGQGLQFLFEYFSETQRNKGNFPGRFSGRQFSNSRSEMNVSTLELGDSALYLCASIQGGEAGELFFGEGSRLTVL.